The 19 T cell receptor beta chains reported below all come from one sample, sequenced in a study of T cell repertoires in cytomegalovirus infection. MiXCR, applied by TCRdb to the reads, yields one record per CDR3 protein. This table holds 150,000 to 200,000 distinct CDR3 sequences, around 20% found once. Sequencing was performed on PBMCs. The receptors stem from a human donor in good health (CMV status not recorded). Some clones in this sample may be carry-over from other donors' samples.

This clonotype was observed many times. DNA of the CDR3: TGTGCCAGCAGCTCTCGCGCTAGCGGGAGGGGGCTGGCCACAGATACGCAGTATTTT. Translating gives CASSSRASGRGLATDTQYF. This rearrangement joins TRBV7-2 to TRBJ2-3; 12 bases line up with TRBD2. CDR1 is SGHTA and CDR2 is FQGNSA in the germline V gene. The CDR3 spans 19 residues. The V and J ends lost 4 bases and 2 bases, in that order; junction bases with no gene match: 13.

Only a few counts were recorded for this clonotype. This chain uses TRBV19 with TRBJ2-1, with TRBD2 matching 10 bases. The junction had 11 bases not matched to a gene; V was cut back by 6 bases and J by 12 bases. From germline, CDR1 is LNHDA and CDR2 SQIVND (reference sequence). The CDR3 loop spans 14 amino acids. In nucleotides, the CDR3 is TGTGCCAGTAGCATTAGACCTTTAGCGGGGGGGCAGTTCTTC. Amino acid sequence: CASSIRPLAGGQFF.

The sample holds a few counts of this clonotype. The chain joins TRBV7-3 to TRBJ1-6; 10 bases are a match to TRBD1. The V gene's germline CDR1 is SGHTA and CDR2 FQGTGA. Losses at the gene ends were 4 bases for V and 6 bases for J; bases not matched to a gene: 6. There are 16 residues in the CDR3. The chain's CDR3 is CASSSWDRGGNSPLHF. Written as DNA, the CDR3 is TGTGCCAGCAGCTCCTGGGACAGGGGAGGTAATTCACCCCTCCACTTT. The whole variable domain, remainder taken from reference TRBV7-3 and TRBJ1-6, is GAGVSQTPSNKVTEKGKYVELRCDPISGHTALYWYRQSLGQGPEFLIYFQGTGAADDSGLPNDRFFAVRPEGSVSTLKIQRTERGDSAVYLCASSSWDRGGNSPLHFGNGTRLTVT.

The sample holds many counts of this clonotype. The rearrangement uses TRBV12-5 and TRBJ2-1, with unresolved D. Germline values: CDR1 LGHNT, CDR2 FRNRAP. V was cut by 7 bases and J by 6 bases, with 16 bases left in between. The CDR3 spans 14 residues. CDR3 DNA: TGTGCTAGTGCCCCACCGGCTCTGGGCAATGAGCAGTTCTTC. Its protein is CASAPPALGNEQFF. Full variable domain (remainder filled in from reference TRBV12-5 and TRBJ2-1): DARVTQTPRHKVTEMGQEVTMRCQPILGHNTVFWYRQTMMQGLELLAYFRNRAPLDDSGMPKDRFSAEMPDATLATLKIQPSEPRDSAVYFCASAPPALGNEQFFGPGTRLTVL.

Only a few counts were recorded for this clonotype. The genes are TRBV29-1 and TRBJ2-2; no firm D call. This CDR3 region has 13 residues. The germline V gene has CDR1 SQVTM and CDR2 ANQGSEA. Trimming cost V 4 bases and J 0 bases, with 6 bases left between them. The CDR3 DNA sequence: TGCAGCGTTGGGTTGGCGAACACCGGGGAGCTGTTTTTT. This translates into CSVGLANTGELFF.

This clonotype has a handful of counts. This chain joins TRBV6-6 and TRBJ2-1, with 9 bases aligning to TRBD2. The V and J ends lost 5 bases and 4 bases, in that order; junction bases with no gene match: 9. CDR1 is MNHNY, CDR2 SVGAGI, per germline (reference sequence). This CDR3 spans 16 amino acids. The CDR3 DNA reads TGTGCCAGCAGTCGCCTACTAGCGGGTACTTACAATGAGCAGTTCTTC. As protein: CASSRLLAGTYNEQFF.

Many counts were recorded for this clonotype. The chain links TRBV7-2 to TRBJ2-7; 9 bases match TRBD2. This CDR3 has 16 amino acids. V lost 6 bases and J lost 3; bases outside the gene matches: 12. Germline V gene lookup returns CDR1 SGHTA and CDR2 FQGNSA. The CDR3 nucleotides read TGTGCCAGCAGTCCAGTTGGGGATAGCGGGAGCTACGAGCAGTACTTC. It is translated as CASSPVGDSGSYEQYF.

The table lists this clonotype with many counts. The CDR3 region is CASSQSPSYNEQFF. The CDR3 DNA follows: TGTGCCAGCAGCCAATCTCCTTCTTACAATGAGCAGTTCTTC. The V call is TRBV11-2, the J call TRBJ2-1; the D is unclear. The CDR3 runs to 14 residues. Germline CDR1 SGHAT, CDR2 FQNNGV. V lost 5 bases and J 4 bases, leaving 12 bases between the germline ends. The full variable domain, with the rest looked up from reference TRBV11-2 and TRBJ2-1, is EAGVAQSPRYKIIEKRQSVAFWCNPISGHATLYWYQQILGQGPKLLIQFQNNGVVDDSQLPKDRFSAERLKGVDSTLKIQPAKLEDSAVYLCASSQSPSYNEQFFGPGTRLTVL.

CDR3 protein: CASSSRDTYYGYTF. The CDR3 DNA reads as TGTGCCAGCAGTTCCCGGGACACCTACTATGGCTACACCTTC. The chain joins TRBV27 to TRBJ1-2, with TRBD1 as a possible D gene (6 bases). V was shortened by 4 bases and J by 3 bases, with 12 bases between the two germline ends. CDR1 is MNHEY and CDR2 is SMNVEV in the germline V gene (reference sequence). The CDR3 is 14 residues long.

J is TRBJ2-7 and V is TRBV14; D perhaps matches TRBD1 (6 bases). The V end was cut by 8 bases, the J end by 1 base, with 15 bases between. CDR3 size: 14 residues. CDR1 and CDR2 (germline): SGHDN, FVKESK. The CDR3 region has the DNA TGTGCCAGCTCCGGAGCAGGGGCATCCTACGAGCAGTACTTC. It translates to CASSGAGASYEQYF.

This clonotype was seen a few times. V gene TRBV27 combines with J gene TRBJ2-7, with D possibly called TRBD1 or TRBD2 (5 bases each). Germline V gene lookup returns CDR1 MNHEY and CDR2 SMNVEV (reference sequence). The CDR3 length is 12 residues. The V gene lost 7 bases and the J gene lost 4 bases, with 11 bases spanning the gap. In DNA, the CDR3 is TGTGCCAGCAAAAGGGACGGATACGAGCAGTACTTC. The encoded protein is CASKRDGYEQYF.

In its sample, this clonotype is medium-sized (0.01 to 0.1%). The chain links TRBV7-8 to TRBJ1-6; no definite D call. Trimming pared 1 base from V and 7 bases from J, leaving 8 bases between. This CDR3 region has 14 residues. In germline, CDR1 is SGHVS, CDR2 FQNEAQ. In nucleotides, the CDR3 is TGTGCCAGCAGCTTAGGTTCGGTGAATTCACCCCTCCACTTT. This sequence encodes CASSLGSVNSPLHF.

This chain connects TRBV20-1 to TRBJ2-7; 7 positions match TRBD1. The CDR3 is 16 residues long. Germline CDR1 is DFQATT and CDR2 is SNEGSKA (reference sequence). Losses at the gene ends were 5 bases for V and 1 base for J; bases not matched to a gene: 14. Here the CDR3 DNA reads TGCAGTGCTCACGGTAGCCGGGACAGTTTTTCCTACGAGCAGTACTTC. This encodes CSAHGSRDSFSYEQYF.

CDR3 sequence (DNA): TGCAGTGCTAGAGATCCGACTAGCTCCTACGAGCAGTACTTC. Translation gives CSARDPTSSYEQYF. This chain connects TRBV20-1 to TRBJ2-7; possible D gene TRBD2, 6 bases. Germline V gene lookup returns CDR1 DFQATT and CDR2 SNEGSKA (reference sequence). The V and J ends lost 0 bases and 0 bases respectively, with 9 bases between them. The CDR3 is 14 residues long.

This clonotype was seen more than once but under ten times. V gene TRBV5-6 combines with J gene TRBJ1-1; 10 nucleotides align to TRBD1. This CDR3 has 15 amino acids. V was clipped by 3 bases and J by 3 bases; unmatched bases: 5. Germline CDR1 and CDR2: SGHDT and YYEEEE. CDR3 amino acids: CASSSWTGGDTEAFF. The CDR3, as DNA: TGTGCCAGCAGCTCATGGACAGGGGGAGACACTGAAGCTTTCTTT.

This clonotype was detected a few times. V is TRBV14 and J is TRBJ1-2; D is perhaps TRBD1 (5 bases). The V gene's germline CDR1 is SGHDN and CDR2 FVKESK. The V and J ends lost 4 bases and 8 bases respectively, with 20 bases between them. There are 15 residues in the CDR3. CDR3 DNA: TGTGCCAGCAGCCTAAGGGTCGGAGATTCAGGGGGCTACACCTTC. Protein: CASSLRVGDSGGYTF. Filled out from reference TRBV14 and TRBJ1-2, the complete variable domain reads EAGVTQFPSHSVIEKGQTVTLRCDPISGHDNLYWYRRVMGKEIKFLLHFVKESKQDESGMPNNRFLAERTGGTYSTLKVQPAELEDSGVYFCASSLRVGDSGGYTFGSGTRLTVV.

This chain links TRBV5-1 with TRBJ1-5; no definite D call. The V end lost 7 bases, the J end lost 3 bases, and 26 bases lay between the germline ends. The CDR3 length is 18 residues. Germline V gives CDR1 SGHRS, CDR2 YFSETQ. The CDR3 bases are TGCGCCAGCGAGCCCATACTGGGCCCCCTCATCAACAATCAGCCCCAGCATTTT. It yields the protein CASEPILGPLINNQPQHF.

This clonotype was observed a handful of times. This chain links TRBV3-1 with TRBJ2-1; TRBD1 matches 9 bases. The CDR3 extends over 16 amino acids. Losses at the gene ends were 3 bases for V and 7 bases for J; bases not matched to a gene: 10. Germline assignment: CDR1 LGHDT and CDR2 YNNKEL (reference sequence). The CDR3 DNA reads TGTGCCAGCAGCCATTCTACCCGGACAGGGGTGAATGAGCAGTTCTTC. Its translation is CASSHSTRTGVNEQFF.

A few counts support this clonotype. This chain connects TRBV14 to TRBJ2-1; D call uncertain. V gave up 8 bases and J gave up 4 bases, with 12 bases separating them. The CDR3 has 13 residues. Germline V gene data show CDR1 as SGHDN and CDR2 as FVKESK. The CDR3 loop is CASSRNGYNEQFF. The DNA of the CDR3 is TGTGCCAGCTCCCGGAATGGGTACAATGAGCAGTTCTTC. The full variable domain, its missing parts supplied by reference TRBV14 and TRBJ2-1, is EAGVTQFPSHSVIEKGQTVTLRCDPISGHDNLYWYRRVMGKEIKFLLHFVKESKQDESGMPNNRFLAERTGGTYSTLKVQPAELEDSGVYFCASSRNGYNEQFFGPGTRLTVL.